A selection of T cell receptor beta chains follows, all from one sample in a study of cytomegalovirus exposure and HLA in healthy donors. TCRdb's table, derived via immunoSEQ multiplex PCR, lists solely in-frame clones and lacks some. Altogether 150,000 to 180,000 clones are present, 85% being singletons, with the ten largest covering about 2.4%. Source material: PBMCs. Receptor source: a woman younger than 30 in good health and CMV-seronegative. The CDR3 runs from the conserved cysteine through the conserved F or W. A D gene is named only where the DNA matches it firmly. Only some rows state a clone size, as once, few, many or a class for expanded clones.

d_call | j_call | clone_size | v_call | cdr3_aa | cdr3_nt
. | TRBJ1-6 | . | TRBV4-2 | CASSPLLPAQGNSPLHF | TGTGCCAGCAGCCCCCTCTTGCCAGCTCAGGGTAATTCACCCCTCCACTTT
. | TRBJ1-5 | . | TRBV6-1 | CASQGRWGAQPQHF | TGTGCCAGCCAGGGCCGCTGGGGTGCGCAGCCCCAGCATTTT
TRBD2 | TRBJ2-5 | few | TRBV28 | CASSSGGGPGTQYF | TGTGCCAGCAGCTCCGGGGGGGGGCCCGGGACCCAGTACTTC
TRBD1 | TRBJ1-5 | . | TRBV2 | CASNQGALPLNQPQHF | TGTGCCAGCAACCAGGGGGCCCTTCCATTAAATCAGCCCCAGCATTTT
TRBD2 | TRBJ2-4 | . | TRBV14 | CASSLPRGLAMRIQYF | TGTGCCAGCAGCCTCCCCCGTGGACTAGCGATGAGAATTCAGTACTTC
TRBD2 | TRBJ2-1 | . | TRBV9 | CASSAVTSESPNNEQFF | TGTGCCAGCAGCGCCGTGACTAGCGAATCTCCTAACAATGAGCAGTTCTTC
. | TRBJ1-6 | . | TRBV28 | CASSPGGASSYNSPLHF | TGTGCCAGCAGCCCAGGAGGGGCGAGCTCCTATAATTCACCCCTCCACTTT
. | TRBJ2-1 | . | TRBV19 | CASSIRGNEQFF | TGTGCCAGTAGTATCCGGGGAAATGAGCAGTTCTTC
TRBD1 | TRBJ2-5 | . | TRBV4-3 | CASSQDLDRVVTQYF | TGCGCCAGCAGCCAAGATCTCGACAGGGTGGTGACCCAGTACTTC
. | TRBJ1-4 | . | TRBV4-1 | CASTPLGRTTNEKLFF | TGCGCCAGCACTCCCCTGGGGCGGACAACTAATGAAAAACTGTTTTTT
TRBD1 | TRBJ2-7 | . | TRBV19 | CASRPSGQYYEQYF | TGTGCCAGTCGTCCATCGGGACAGTACTACGAGCAGTACTTC
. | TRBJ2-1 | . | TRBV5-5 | CASSFQGLNEQFF | TGTGCCAGCAGCTTTCAGGGTTTGAATGAGCAGTTCTTC
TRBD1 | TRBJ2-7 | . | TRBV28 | CASRDPRDRDYEQYF | TGTGCCAGCAGAGACCCCCGGGACAGGGACTACGAGCAGTACTTC
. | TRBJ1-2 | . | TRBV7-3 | CASSPHTGDVRGYTF | TGTGCCAGCAGCCCCCATACGGGAGACGTGAGGGGCTACACCTTC
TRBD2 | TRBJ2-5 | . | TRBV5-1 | CASSWGTSGGRETQYF | TGCGCCAGCAGCTGGGGGACTAGCGGGGGGCGGGAGACCCAGTACTTC
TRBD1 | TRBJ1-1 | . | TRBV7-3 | CASSLTGTENTEAFF | TGTGCCAGCAGCTTAACCGGGACAGAGAACACTGAAGCTTTCTTT
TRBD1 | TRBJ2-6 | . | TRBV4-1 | CASSRTGGTGANVLTF | TGCGCCAGCAGTAGGACAGGGGGGACTGGGGCCAACGTCCTGACTTTC
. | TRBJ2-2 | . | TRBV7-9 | CASSSHAGDTGELFF | TGTGCCAGCAGCTCCCATGCCGGGGACACCGGGGAGCTGTTTTTT
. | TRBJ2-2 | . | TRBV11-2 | CASSLDRVPNTGELFF | TGTGCCAGCAGCTTAGATCGGGTCCCGAACACCGGGGAGCTGTTTTTT
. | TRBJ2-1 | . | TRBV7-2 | CASSLGGINEQFF | TGTGCCAGCAGCTTAGGAGGGATCAATGAGCAGTTCTTC
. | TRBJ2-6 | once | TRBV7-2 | CASSRTPLISGANVLTF | TGTGCCAGCAGCAGAACACCGCTCATATCTGGGGCCAACGTCCTGACTTTC
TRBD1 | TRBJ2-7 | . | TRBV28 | CASSLDQGEHEQYF | TGTGCCAGCAGTTTAGATCAGGGGGAACACGAGCAGTACTTC
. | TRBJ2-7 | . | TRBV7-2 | CASSLEGGVNYEQYF | TGTGCCAGCAGCTTAGAGGGGGGGGTCAACTACGAGCAGTACTTC
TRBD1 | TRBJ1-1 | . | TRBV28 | CASSFPGTGADTEAFF | TGTGCCAGCAGTTTTCCCGGGACAGGGGCGGACACTGAAGCTTTCTTT
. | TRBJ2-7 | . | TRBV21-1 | CASSQNFQREVYEQYF | TGTGCCAGCAGCCAAAACTTTCAGCGGGAGGTCTACGAGCAGTACTTC
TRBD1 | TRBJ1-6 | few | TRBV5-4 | CASSLAGPGGPGSPLHF | TGTGCCAGCAGCTTAGCGGGCCCAGGGGGGCCTGGCTCACCCCTCCACTTT
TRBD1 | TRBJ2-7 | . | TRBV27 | CASNMGQGAYEQYF | TGTGCCAGCAACATGGGACAGGGGGCTTACGAGCAGTACTTC
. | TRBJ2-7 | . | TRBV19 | CASSILRGVSPYEQYF | TGTGCCAGTAGTATTCTGCGAGGAGTTTCCCCCTACGAGCAGTACTTC
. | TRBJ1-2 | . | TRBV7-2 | CASSLVGAVRGYTF | TGTGCCAGCAGCTTAGTAGGGGCGGTGCGGGGCTACACCTTC
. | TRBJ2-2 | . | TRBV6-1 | CASSEKGAGELFF | TGTGCCAGCAGTGAAAAGGGGGCCGGGGAGCTGTTTTTT
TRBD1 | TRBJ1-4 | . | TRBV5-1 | CASSLGGTGGEKLFF | TGCGCCAGCAGCTTGGGGGGGACAGGCGGTGAAAAACTGTTTTTT
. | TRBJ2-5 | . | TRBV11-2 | CASSLGREKTQYF | TGTGCCAGCAGCTTAGGGAGGGAGAAGACCCAGTACTTC
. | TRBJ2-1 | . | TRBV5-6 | CASSLTGLWGNEQFF | TGTGCCAGCAGCTTAACTGGACTCTGGGGCAATGAGCAGTTCTTC
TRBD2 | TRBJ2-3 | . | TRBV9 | CASSVAGVGSDTQYF | TGTGCCAGCAGCGTGGCGGGGGTTGGGTCAGATACGCAGTATTTT
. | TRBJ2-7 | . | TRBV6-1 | CASRDRATGTGEYF | TGTGCCAGCAGAGACCGCGCCACCGGGACGGGGGAGTACTTC
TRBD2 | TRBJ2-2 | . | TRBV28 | CASSFQRGVPGELFF | TGTGCCAGCAGTTTCCAGCGGGGGGTACCCGGGGAGCTGTTTTTT
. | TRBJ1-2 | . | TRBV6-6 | CASSPGDGYTF | TGTGCCAGCAGTCCCGGAGATGGCTACACCTTC
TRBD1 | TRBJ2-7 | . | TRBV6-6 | CASSQGQGAYEQYF | TGTGCCAGCAGCCAGGGACAGGGGGCCTACGAGCAGTACTTC
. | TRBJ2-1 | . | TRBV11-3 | CASSLGGSYNEQFF | TGTGCCAGCAGCTTAGGAGGGAGTTACAATGAGCAGTTCTTC
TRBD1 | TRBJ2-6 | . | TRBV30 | CAGTGPSGANVLTF | TGTGCCGGGACAGGGCCCTCTGGGGCCAACGTCCTGACTTTC
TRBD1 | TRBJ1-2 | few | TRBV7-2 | CASSPTPDRRGYTF | TGTGCCAGCAGCCCCACCCCGGACAGGCGAGGCTACACCTTC
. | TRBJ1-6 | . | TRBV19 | CASSRGRDSPLHF | TGTGCCAGTAGCCGGGGAAGGGATTCACCCCTCCACTTT
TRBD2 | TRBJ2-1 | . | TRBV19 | CASSSSGSSYNEQFF | TGTGCCAGTAGTTCTAGCGGGAGCTCCTACAATGAGCAGTTCTTC
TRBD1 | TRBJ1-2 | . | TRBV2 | CASRTGTGAYGYTF | TGTGCCAGCAGGACCGGGACAGGGGCCTATGGCTACACCTTC
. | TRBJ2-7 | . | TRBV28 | CASSLNPQLPYEQYF | TGTGCCAGCAGTTTAAACCCGCAACTGCCCTACGAGCAGTACTTC
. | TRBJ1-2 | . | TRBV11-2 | CASRPLSGSAYGYTF | TGTGCCAGCAGGCCCTTGTCGGGGTCGGCGTATGGCTACACCTTC
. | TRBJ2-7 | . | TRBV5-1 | CASSLDSTYYEQYF | TGCGCCAGCAGCTTGGACAGTACCTACTACGAGCAGTACTTC